This T cell receptor (beta chain) was recorded in a study of blood T cell repertoires in COVID-19. The repertoire was sequenced with immunoSEQ multiplex PCR; TCRdb's copy has only in-frame clones and lacks some. Of some 320,000 clones listed, under 90% are singletons. Enrollment of patients from Seattle took place during active infection, with longitudinal follow-up. This clone was observed once. A read error may produce the germline difference seen at one junction end. CDR3 length: 16 residues. In germline, CDR1 is SGHDN, CDR2 FVKESK. The sequence derives from a woman between 25 and 40 years old with COVID-19, enrolled during active disease. J is TRBJ2-4 and V is TRBV14, with D possibly being TRBD2 (5 bases). The specimen was peripheral blood. This CDR3 is CPPGILRPLAKNIQYF. The CDR3 DNA reads as TGCCCCCCGGGGATTTTAAGGCCTTTAGCCAAAAACATTCAGTACTTC.